A selection of T cell receptor beta chains follows, all from one sample in a study of tumor-infiltrating lymphocytes in primary liver carcinoma. TCRdb processed the multiplex PCR reads anew with MiXCR; each CDR3 protein has one entry. The data show about 310,000 distinct CDR3 sequences, with more than 55% seen just once and 9% to 10% held by the top ten. The sequencing input was peripheral blood. Receptors were obtained from a man in his forties with primary liver carcinoma and hepatitis B virus infection. CDR3s include the opening cysteine and the closing phenylalanine or tryptophan. Fields, in order: CDR3 DNA, CDR3 protein, J gene, D gene, clone size, V gene. D genes are given only for firm matches. Rows give clone size only sometimes, using once, few, many, or a class for an expanded clone.

DNA: TGTGCCTGGAGTCGGGTAGCGGGAAAGGGGACCGGGGAGCTGTTTTTT
CDR3: CAWSRVAGKGTGELFF
J: TRBJ2-2
D: TRBD2
size: few
V: TRBV30

DNA: TGTGACAGCAGTTTGCCGAGGGAGAACACAGATACGCAGTATTTC
CDR3: CDSSLPRENTDTQYF
J: TRBJ2-3
D: .
size: .
V: TRBV11-1

DNA: TGTGCCAGCAGCTTAGCCCCTACCTATGGCTACACCTTC
CDR3: CASSLAPTYGYTF
J: TRBJ1-2
D: .
size: many
V: TRBV11-2

DNA: TGTGCCAGCACCTTCACAGGGGCAACATATAATTCACCCCTCCACTTT
CDR3: CASTFTGATYNSPLHF
J: TRBJ1-6
D: TRBD1
size: once
V: TRBV28

DNA: TGTGCCAGCAGTTATATCCCGGGACAGGGGGCCACCGGGGAGCTGTTTTTT
CDR3: CASSYIPGQGATGELFF
J: TRBJ2-2
D: TRBD1
size: .
V: TRBV6-6

DNA: TGTGCCAGCAGTTTAACCGGACTAGCAGGCACAGATACGCAGTATTTT
CDR3: CASSLTGLAGTDTQYF
J: TRBJ2-3
D: TRBD2
size: .
V: TRBV28

DNA: TGCAGCGTTTCGGGACAGATCCCCAATGAGCAGTTCTTC
CDR3: CSVSGQIPNEQFF
J: TRBJ2-1
D: TRBD1
size: many
V: TRBV29-1

DNA: TGCGCTAGCAGCCAAGATCTGGGATCGGGAGATACGCAGTATTTT
CDR3: CASSQDLGSGDTQYF
J: TRBJ2-3
D: .
size: .
V: TRBV4-3

DNA: TGCAGCGTTCTAGCGGGGCTCTACGAGCGGTACTTC
CDR3: CSVLAGLYERYF
J: TRBJ2-7
D: TRBD2
size: .
V: TRBV29-1

DNA: TGCAGCGTTGCGAGTGGAAGGGGGGTGCCCTACGAGCAGCACTTC
CDR3: CSVASGRGVPYEQHF
J: TRBJ2-7
D: .
size: .
V: TRBV29-1

DNA: TGCGCCAGCAGCCACCTCCCCAGCTCGGGCCCCATCTACAATGAGCAGTTCTTC
CDR3: CASSHLPSSGPIYNEQFF
J: TRBJ2-1
D: .
size: .
V: TRBV5-1

DNA: TGCGCCAGCAGCTCGGGACTAGCGGGACCGGGTAATGAGCAGTTCTTC
CDR3: CASSSGLAGPGNEQFF
J: TRBJ2-1
D: TRBD2
size: .
V: TRBV5-1

DNA: TGTGTCAGCAGTTTTGAACAGAGCTCCTACAATGAGCAGTTCTTC
CDR3: CVSSFEQSSYNEQFF
J: TRBJ2-1
D: .
size: .
V: TRBV11-1

DNA: TGTGCCGGCAGCTTAGAGGGACGAAACGAGCAGTACTTC
CDR3: CAGSLEGRNEQYF
J: TRBJ2-7
D: .
size: .
V: TRBV5-4

DNA: TGTGCCAGCACTCCCAGGGATTACTACGAGCAGTACTTC
CDR3: CASTPRDYYEQYF
J: TRBJ2-7
D: .
size: many
V: TRBV6-5

DNA: TGTGCCAGCAGCTTGGGGGGCGGCTTGGAAAAACTGTTTTTT
CDR3: CASSLGGGLEKLFF
J: TRBJ1-4
D: .
size: .
V: TRBV5-4

DNA: TGCAGCGTCGTACTTACCTCCTACGAGCAGTACTTC
CDR3: CSVVLTSYEQYF
J: TRBJ2-7
D: .
size: many
V: TRBV29-1

DNA: TGTGCCAGCATACAGGGGGCAGAGACCCAGTACTTC
CDR3: CASIQGAETQYF
J: TRBJ2-5
D: TRBD1
size: .
V: TRBV28

DNA: TGTGCCAGCAGCTCGACTAGCAGGAGATGCTCCTACGAACAGTACTTC
CDR3: CASSSTSRRCSYEQYF
J: TRBJ2-7
D: TRBD2
size: once
V: TRBV5-4

DNA: TGTACCAGCAGCTTGTCAGGCGGGACTACCAACGAGCAGTACTTC
CDR3: CTSSLSGGTTNEQYF
J: TRBJ2-7
D: TRBD2
size: .
V: TRBV11-2

DNA: TGCGCCAGCGGCCAAGATCGAAGACGGGCTGGCTACACCTTC
CDR3: CASGQDRRRAGYTF
J: TRBJ1-2
D: .
size: .
V: TRBV4-3

DNA: TGTGCCAGCAGCTTGACGACAGGGAATGGCTACACCTTC
CDR3: CASSLTTGNGYTF
J: TRBJ1-2
D: TRBD1
size: .
V: TRBV5-4

DNA: TGCGCCAGCAATTCTGGGACAGAGAGAGGCTACACCTTC
CDR3: CASNSGTERGYTF
J: TRBJ1-2
D: TRBD1
size: .
V: TRBV10-1

DNA: TGTGCCAGGAGCCGACAGGGGGCTGGGGGTGAGCAGTACTTC
CDR3: CARSRQGAGGEQYF
J: TRBJ2-7
D: TRBD1
size: .
V: TRBV11-3

DNA: TGTGCCAGCAGCGCGGGCAGGGGCAATCAGCCCCAGCATTTT
CDR3: CASSAGRGNQPQHF
J: TRBJ1-5
D: .
size: few
V: TRBV7-9

DNA: TGTGCCGTCAGCCAAGAAGCCTTCTCTGGGGCCAACGTCCTGACTTTC
CDR3: CAVSQEAFSGANVLTF
J: TRBJ2-6
D: .
size: once
V: TRBV4-2

DNA: TGTGCCAGCAGTCTTATAGGGGACTGGGACGCCAAAAACATTCAGTACTTC
CDR3: CASSLIGDWDAKNIQYF
J: TRBJ2-4
D: .
size: .
V: TRBV7-9

DNA: TGTGCCTGGCGACAGGGAGGGCCCGACACCGGGGAGCTGTTTTTT
CDR3: CAWRQGGPDTGELFF
J: TRBJ2-2
D: .
size: few
V: TRBV30

DNA: TGTGCCATCAACCCTTGGGCCAACGTCCTGACTTTC
CDR3: CAINPWANVLTF
J: TRBJ2-6
D: .
size: .
V: TRBV10-3

DNA: TGCGCCAGCAGCCCACAGGTTAGCACAGATACGCAGTATTTT
CDR3: CASSPQVSTDTQYF
J: TRBJ2-3
D: .
size: few
V: TRBV5-1

DNA: TGCGCCAGCAGCTTGGGTCAGGGAACTTTTGGAAACACCATATATTTT
CDR3: CASSLGQGTFGNTIYF
J: TRBJ1-3
D: .
size: .
V: TRBV5-1